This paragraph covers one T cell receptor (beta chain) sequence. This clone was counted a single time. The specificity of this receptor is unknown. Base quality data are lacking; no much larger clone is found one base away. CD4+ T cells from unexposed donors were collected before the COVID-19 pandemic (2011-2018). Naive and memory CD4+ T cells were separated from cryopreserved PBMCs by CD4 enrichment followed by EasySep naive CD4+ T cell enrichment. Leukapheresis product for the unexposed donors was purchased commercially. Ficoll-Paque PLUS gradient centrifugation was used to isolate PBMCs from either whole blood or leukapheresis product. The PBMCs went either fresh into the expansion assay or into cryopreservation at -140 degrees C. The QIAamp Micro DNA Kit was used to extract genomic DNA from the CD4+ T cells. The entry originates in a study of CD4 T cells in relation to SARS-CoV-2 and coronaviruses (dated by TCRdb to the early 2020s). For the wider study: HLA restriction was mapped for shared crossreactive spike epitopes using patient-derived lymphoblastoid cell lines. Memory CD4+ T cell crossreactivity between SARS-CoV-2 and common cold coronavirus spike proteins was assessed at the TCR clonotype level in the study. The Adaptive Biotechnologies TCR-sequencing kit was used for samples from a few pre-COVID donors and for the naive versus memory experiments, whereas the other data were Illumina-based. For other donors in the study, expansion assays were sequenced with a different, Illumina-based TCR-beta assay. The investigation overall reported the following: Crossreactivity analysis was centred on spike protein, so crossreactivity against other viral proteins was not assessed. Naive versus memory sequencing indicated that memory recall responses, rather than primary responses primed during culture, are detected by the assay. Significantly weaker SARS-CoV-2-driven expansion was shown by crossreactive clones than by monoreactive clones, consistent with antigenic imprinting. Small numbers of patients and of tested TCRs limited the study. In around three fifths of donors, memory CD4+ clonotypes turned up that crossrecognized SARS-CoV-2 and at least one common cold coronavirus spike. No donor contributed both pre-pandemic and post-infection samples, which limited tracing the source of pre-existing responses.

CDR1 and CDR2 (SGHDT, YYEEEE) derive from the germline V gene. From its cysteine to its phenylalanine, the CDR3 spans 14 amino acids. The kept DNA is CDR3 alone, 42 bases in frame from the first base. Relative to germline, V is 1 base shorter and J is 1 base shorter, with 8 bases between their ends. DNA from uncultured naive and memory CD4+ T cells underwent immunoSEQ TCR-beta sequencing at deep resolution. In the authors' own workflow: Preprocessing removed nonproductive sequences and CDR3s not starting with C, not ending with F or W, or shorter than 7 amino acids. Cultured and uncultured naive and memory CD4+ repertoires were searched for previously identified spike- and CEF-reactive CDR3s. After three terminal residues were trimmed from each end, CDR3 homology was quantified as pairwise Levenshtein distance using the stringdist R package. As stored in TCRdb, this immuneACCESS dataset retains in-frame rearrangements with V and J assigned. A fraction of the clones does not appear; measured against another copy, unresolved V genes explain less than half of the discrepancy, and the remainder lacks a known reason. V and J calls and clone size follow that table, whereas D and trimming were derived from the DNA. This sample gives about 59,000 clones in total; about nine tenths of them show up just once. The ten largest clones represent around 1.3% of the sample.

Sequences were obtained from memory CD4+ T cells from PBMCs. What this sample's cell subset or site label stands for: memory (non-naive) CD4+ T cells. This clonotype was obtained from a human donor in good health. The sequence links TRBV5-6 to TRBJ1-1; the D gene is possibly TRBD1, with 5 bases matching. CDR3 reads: CASSLLDRNTEAFF. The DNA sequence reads TGTGCCAGCAGCTTGCTTGACAGGAACACTGAAGCTTTCTTT.